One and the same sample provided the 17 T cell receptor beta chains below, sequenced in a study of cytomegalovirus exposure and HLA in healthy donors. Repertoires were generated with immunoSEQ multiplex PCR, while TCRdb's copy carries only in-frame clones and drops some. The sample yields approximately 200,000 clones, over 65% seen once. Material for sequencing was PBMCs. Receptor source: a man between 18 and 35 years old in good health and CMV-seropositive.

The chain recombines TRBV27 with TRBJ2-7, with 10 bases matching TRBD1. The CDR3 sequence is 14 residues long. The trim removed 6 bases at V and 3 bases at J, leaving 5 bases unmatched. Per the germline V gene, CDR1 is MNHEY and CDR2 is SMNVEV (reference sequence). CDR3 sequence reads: CASRIGQGGYEQYF. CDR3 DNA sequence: TGTGCCAGCAGGATAGGACAGGGGGGCTACGAGCAGTACTTC.

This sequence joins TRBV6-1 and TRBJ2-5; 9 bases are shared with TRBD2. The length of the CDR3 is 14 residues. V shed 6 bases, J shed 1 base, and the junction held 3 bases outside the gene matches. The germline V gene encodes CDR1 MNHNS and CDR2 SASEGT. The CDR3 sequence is CASRREGFQETQYF. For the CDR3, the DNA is TGTGCCAGCAGGCGGGAGGGGTTCCAAGAGACCCAGTACTTC.

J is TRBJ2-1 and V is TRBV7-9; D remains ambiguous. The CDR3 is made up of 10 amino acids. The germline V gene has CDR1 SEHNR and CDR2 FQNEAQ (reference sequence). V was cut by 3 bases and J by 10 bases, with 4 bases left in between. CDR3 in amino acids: CASSLREQFF. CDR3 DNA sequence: TGTGCCAGCAGCTTGAGGGAGCAGTTCTTC.

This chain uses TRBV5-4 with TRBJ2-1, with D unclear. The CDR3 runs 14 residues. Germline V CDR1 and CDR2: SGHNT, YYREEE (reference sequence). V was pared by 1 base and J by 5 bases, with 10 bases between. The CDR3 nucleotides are TGTGCCAGCAGCTTGTGGCCCACTAACAATGAGCAGTTCTTC. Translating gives CASSLWPTNNEQFF.

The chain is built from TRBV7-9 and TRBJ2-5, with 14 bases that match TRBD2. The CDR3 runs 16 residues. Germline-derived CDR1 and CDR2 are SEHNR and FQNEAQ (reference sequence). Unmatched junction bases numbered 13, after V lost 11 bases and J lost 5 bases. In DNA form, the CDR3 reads TGTGCCGAGAAAAAGACTAGCGGGAGGGCCCGGGAGACCCAGTACTTC. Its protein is CAEKKTSGRARETQYF.

The CDR3 DNA sequence: TGCACCAGCAGCCACGTTTACGGGACTAGCGGGAGTTGGTCCAAAAACATTCAGTACTTC. It specifies CTSSHVYGTSGSWSKNIQYF. The V and J genes are TRBV1 and TRBJ2-4; the table's D call, TRBD2, was not checked against the DNA. TRBV1 is deemed a pseudogene. This CDR3 region has 20 residues.

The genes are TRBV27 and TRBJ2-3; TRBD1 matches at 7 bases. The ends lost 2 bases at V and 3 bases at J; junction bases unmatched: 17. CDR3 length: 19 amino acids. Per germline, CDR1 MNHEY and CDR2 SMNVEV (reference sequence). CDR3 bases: TGTGCCAGCAGTTTACTATCAGCTCCGACAGGGCGGAGGACAGATACGCAGTATTTT. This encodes CASSLLSAPTGRRTDTQYF.

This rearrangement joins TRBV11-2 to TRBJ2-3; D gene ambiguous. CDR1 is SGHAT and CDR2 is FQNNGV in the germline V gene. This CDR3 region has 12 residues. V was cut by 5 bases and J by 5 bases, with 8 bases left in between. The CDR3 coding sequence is TGTGCCAGCAGCGCACTCGGAGATACGCAGTATTTT. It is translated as CASSALGDTQYF. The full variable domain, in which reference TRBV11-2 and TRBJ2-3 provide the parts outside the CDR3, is EAGVAQSPRYKIIEKRQSVAFWCNPISGHATLYWYQQILGQGPKLLIQFQNNGVVDDSQLPKDRFSAERLKGVDSTLKIQPAKLEDSAVYLCASSALGDTQYFGPGTRLTVL.

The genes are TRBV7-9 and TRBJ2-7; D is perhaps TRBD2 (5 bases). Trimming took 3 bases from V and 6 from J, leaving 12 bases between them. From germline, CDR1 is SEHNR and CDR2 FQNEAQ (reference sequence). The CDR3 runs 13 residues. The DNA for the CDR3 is TGTGCCAGCAGCTTCGACTATAGCATCGAGCAGTACTTC. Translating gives CASSFDYSIEQYF.

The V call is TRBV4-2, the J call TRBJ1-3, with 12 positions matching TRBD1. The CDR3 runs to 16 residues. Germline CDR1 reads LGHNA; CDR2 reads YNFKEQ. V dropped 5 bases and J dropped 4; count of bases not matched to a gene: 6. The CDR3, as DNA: TGTGCCAGCAGCGTGGGACAGGGGGCCGCCGGAAACACCATATATTTT. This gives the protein CASSVGQGAAGNTIYF.

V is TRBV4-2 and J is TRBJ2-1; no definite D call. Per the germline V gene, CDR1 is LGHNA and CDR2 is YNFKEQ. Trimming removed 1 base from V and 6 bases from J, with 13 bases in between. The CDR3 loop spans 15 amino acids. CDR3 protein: CASSQGVDTGNEQFF. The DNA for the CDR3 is TGTGCCAGCAGCCAAGGGGTGGATACGGGCAATGAGCAGTTCTTC.

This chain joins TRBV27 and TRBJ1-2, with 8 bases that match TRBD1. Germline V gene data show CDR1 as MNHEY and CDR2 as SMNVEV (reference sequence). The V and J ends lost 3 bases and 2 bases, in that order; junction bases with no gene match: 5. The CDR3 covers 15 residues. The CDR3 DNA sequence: TGTGCCAGCAGTTTCGGGCAGGGGGCGAACTATGGCTACACCTTC. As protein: CASSFGQGANYGYTF.

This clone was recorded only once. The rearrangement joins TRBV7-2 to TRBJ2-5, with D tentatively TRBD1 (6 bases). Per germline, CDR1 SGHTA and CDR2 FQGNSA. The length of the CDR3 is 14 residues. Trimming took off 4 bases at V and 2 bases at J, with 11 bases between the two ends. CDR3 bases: TGTGCCAGCAGCTCCGGGACACCACAAGAGACCCAGTACTTC. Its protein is CASSSGTPQETQYF.

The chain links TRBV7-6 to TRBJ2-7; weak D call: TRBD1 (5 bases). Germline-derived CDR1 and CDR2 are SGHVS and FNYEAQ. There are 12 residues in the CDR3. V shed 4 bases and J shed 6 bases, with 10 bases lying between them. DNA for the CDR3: TGTGCCAGCAGCTCCGGACACCCCGAGCAGTACTTC. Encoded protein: CASSSGHPEQYF. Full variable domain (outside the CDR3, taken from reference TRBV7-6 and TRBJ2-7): GAGVSQSPRYKVTKRGQDVALRCDPISGHVSLYWYRQALGQGPEFLTYFNYEAQQDKSGLPNDRFSAERPEGSISTLTIQRTEQRDSAMYRCASSSGHPEQYFGPGTRLTVT.

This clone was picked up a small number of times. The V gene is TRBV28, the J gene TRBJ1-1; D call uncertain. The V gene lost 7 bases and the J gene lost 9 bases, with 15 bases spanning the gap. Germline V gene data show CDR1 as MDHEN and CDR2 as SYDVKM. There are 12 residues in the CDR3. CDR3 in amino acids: CASTQSGFQAFF. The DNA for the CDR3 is TGTGCCAGCACCCAGAGCGGTTTTCAAGCTTTCTTT.

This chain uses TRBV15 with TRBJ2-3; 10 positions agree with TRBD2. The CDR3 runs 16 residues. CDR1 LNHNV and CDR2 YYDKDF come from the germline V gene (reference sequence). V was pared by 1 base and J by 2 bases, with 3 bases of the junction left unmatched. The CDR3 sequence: CATSRGTSGFTDTQYF. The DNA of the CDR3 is TGTGCCACCAGCAGAGGGACTAGCGGATTCACAGATACGCAGTATTTT.

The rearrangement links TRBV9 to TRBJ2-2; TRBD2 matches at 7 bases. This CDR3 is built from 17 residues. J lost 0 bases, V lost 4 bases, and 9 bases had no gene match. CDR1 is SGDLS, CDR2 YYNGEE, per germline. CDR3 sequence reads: CASSSPGSGANTGELFF. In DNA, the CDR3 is TGTGCCAGCAGCTCCCCGGGGAGCGGGGCGAACACCGGGGAGCTGTTTTTT. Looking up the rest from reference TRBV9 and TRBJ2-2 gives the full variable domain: DSGVTQTPKHLITATGQRVTLRCSPRSGDLSVYWYQQSLDQGLQFLIQYYNGEERAKGNILERFSAQQFPDLHSELNLSSLELGDSALYFCASSSPGSGANTGELFFGEGSRLTVL.